The T cell receptor (beta chain) under discussion was sequenced for a study of cytomegalovirus exposure and HLA in healthy donors. Study-wide points: The classifier, whose performance was assessed in both the original and validation cohorts, reportedly diagnosed cytomegalovirus status with high specificity and sensitivity. The tendency of first-cohort TCR clusters to co-occur in the 100 to 150 validation repertoires was identified by a subsequent analysis.

Generated by immunoSEQ multiplex PCR, the TCRdb table keeps only in-frame clones and is missing some. The sample gives roughly 240,000 clones, around nine tenths of which show up once; less than 3% is in the top ten. On this clone itself: Antigen unknown.

Germline V lookup: CDR1 MNHNS, CDR2 SASEGT. The V gene lost 0 bases and the J gene lost 8 bases, with 14 bases spanning the gap. The CDR3 contains 15 residues. The specimen sequenced was PBMCs. This clonotype was sampled from a man younger than 30 in good health and CMV-seronegative. The V gene is TRBV6-1, the J gene TRBJ2-1, with D unresolved. The CDR3 protein is CASSEALLSFHEQFF. The CDR3, as DNA: TGTGCCAGCAGTGAAGCGCTTCTGAGCTTCCATGAGCAGTTCTTC.